This T cell receptor (beta chain) comes out of a study of T cells in localized non-small cell lung cancer. Study outcomes and limitations: Appearances in adjacent lung were noted for a median approximately 50 of the top 100 tumor clones. Because only a single region of the tumor was sequenced, heterogeneity remains possible. The study found T cell clonality highest in uninvolved adjacent lung, above tumor. In the blood, greater T cell density corresponded to longer overall survival.

Note on this clone: Its matching antigen is unknown.

Assay: immunoSEQ multiplex PCR; the TCRdb copy retains only in-frame clones and omits some. The data hold about 78,000 clones, with roughly 86% observed a single time. The V gene end was trimmed by 8 bases and the J gene end by 5 bases; junction bases not matched to a gene: 8. The length of the CDR3 is 13 residues. Germline lookup yields CDR1 SNHLY and CDR2 FYNNEI. The sample was peripheral blood, taken before any cancer treatment. This clonotype was sampled from a man aged 40 to 70 with stage I lung adenocarcinoma. This chain connects TRBV2 to TRBJ2-5; 7 bases are shared with TRBD1. The CDR3, as DNA: TGTGCCAGCCATAAGGGGACAGAGGAGACCCAGTACTTC. It encodes CASHKGTEETQYF.